The 26 T cell receptor beta chains given below trace back to one sample, sequenced in a study of cytomegalovirus exposure and HLA in healthy donors. Primers: 60 Vbeta forward and 13 Jbeta reverse. Using immunoSEQ multiplex PCR, the repertoire was profiled, and TCRdb retains in-frame clones only, with some absent. The table records hundreds of thousands of clones, 80% to 90% of them present only once. Sequencing was performed on PBMCs. These receptors were taken from a woman aged 18-30 years in good health and CMV-seronegative.

This chain links TRBV13 with TRBJ2-7; TRBD2 is a possible D gene (5 bases). This CDR3 comprises 13 residues. V lost 5 bases and J 3 bases, leaving 11 bases between the germline ends. Germline values: CDR1 PRHDT, CDR2 FYEKMQ (reference sequence). The CDR3 here is CASSQRESYEQYF. CDR3 coding DNA: TGTGCCAGCAGCCAAAGGGAGAGCTACGAGCAGTACTTC.

The chain links TRBV5-4 to TRBJ2-7; 7 bases align to TRBD1. V trimming: 2 bases; J trimming: 4 bases; junction bases outside the gene matches: 9. CDR1 is SGHNT and CDR2 is YYREEE in the germline V gene (reference sequence). The CDR3 is 15 amino acids. In DNA form, the CDR3 reads TGTGCCAGCAGCTTCCCGATAGGGGGCATATACGAGCAGTACTTC. This sequence encodes CASSFPIGGIYEQYF.

V gene TRBV2 combines with J gene TRBJ2-3, with a weak D call TRBD1 (6 bases). V was cut by 10 bases and J by 6 bases, with 17 bases left in between. The CDR3 is made up of 13 amino acids. Germline CDR1 SNHLY, CDR2 FYNNEI. CDR3 nucleotide sequence: TGTGCCACCTGGGGGACACCCAAGGATACGCAGTATTTT. Its translation: CATWGTPKDTQYF.

The V and J genes are TRBV7-8 and TRBJ1-1; D not resolved. CDR1 is SGHVS and CDR2 is FQNEAQ in the germline V gene. Trimming pared 5 bases from V and 0 bases from J, leaving 10 bases between. The CDR3 length is 14 residues. The CDR3 is CASSGGNLNTEAFF. Here the CDR3 DNA reads TGTGCCAGCAGCGGCGGAAATTTGAACACTGAAGCTTTCTTT.

This clone came up once. This same CDR3 is encoded by further DNA sequences in the sample. V usage is TRBV6-1 and J usage is TRBJ1-5; the match to TRBD1 covers 9 bases. Trimming cost V 6 bases and J 7 bases; bases outside gene matches: 4. The CDR3 consists of 13 residues. Per the germline V gene, CDR1 is MNHNS and CDR2 is SASEGT. The CDR3 sequence is CASRGQGGQPQHF. CDR3 nucleotides: TGTGCCAGCAGGGGACAGGGAGGCCAGCCCCAGCATTTT.

The V and J genes are TRBV7-9 and TRBJ1-2; possible D gene TRBD1, 5 bases. The germline V gene encodes CDR1 SEHNR and CDR2 FQNEAQ (reference sequence). Trimming took 1 base from V and 6 from J, leaving 9 bases between them. CDR3 length: 13 residues. Written as DNA, the CDR3 is TGTGCCAGCAGCTTAGAGGGGTGGAATGGCTACACCTTC. Translation gives CASSLEGWNGYTF. The full variable domain, with the rest looked up from reference TRBV7-9 and TRBJ1-2, is DTGVSQNPRHKITKRGQNVTFRCDPISEHNRLYWYRQTLGQGPEFLTYFQNEAQLEKSRLLSDRFSAERPKGSFSTLEIQRTEQGDSAMYLCASSLEGWNGYTFGSGTRLTVV.

The rearrangement links TRBV6-6 to TRBJ1-2, with 8 bases fitting TRBD1. Looked up from germline, CDR1 is MNHNY and CDR2 is SVGAGI (reference sequence). The CDR3 extends over 15 amino acids. The trim removed 2 bases at V and 4 bases at J, leaving 6 bases unmatched. CDR3 in amino acids: CASSYLQGGLYGYTF. The CDR3 nucleotides are TGTGCCAGCAGTTACCTACAGGGGGGCCTCTATGGCTACACCTTC.

This clone was seen only once. The chain is built from TRBV27 and TRBJ2-1; 8 bases are a match to TRBD2. Trimming at V came to 8 bases and at J to 8 bases, leaving 5 bases not matched to a gene. Germline V lookup: CDR1 MNHEY, CDR2 SMNVEV (reference sequence). The CDR3 spans 12 residues. The CDR3 nucleotides read TGTGCCAGCCATCGGGGGGGCGATGAGCAGTTCTTC. Translation: CASHRGGDEQFF.

CDR3 loop: CAWSVLRATEAFF. The CDR3 DNA reads as TGTGCCTGGAGTGTACTCAGGGCTACTGAAGCTTTCTTT. This sequence joins TRBV30 and TRBJ1-1, with a possible D match to TRBD1 (5 bases). V lost 0 bases to trimming and J lost 5 bases, with 10 bases between them. The CDR3 has 13 amino acids. Germline V gene data show CDR1 as GTSNPN and CDR2 as SVGIG (reference sequence).

As to this clone: Additional DNA sequences in this sample encode the identical CDR3. This sequence joins TRBV5-1 and TRBJ1-2; 7 bases align to TRBD1. The length of the CDR3 is 14 residues. V lost 1 base to trimming and J lost 2 bases; unmatched junction nucleotides: 2. Germline V lookup: CDR1 SGHRS, CDR2 YFSETQ. CDR3 sequence (DNA): TGCGCCAGCAGCTTGACAGGGGACAACTATGGCTACACCTTC. It yields the protein CASSLTGDNYGYTF.

In DNA, the CDR3 is TGTGCCAGCAGCTCCCCAGCGGGGGGCTCGAGCTCCTACAATGAGCAGTTCTTC. Protein sequence: CASSSPAGGSSSYNEQFF. The chain carries TRBV5-6 and TRBJ2-1; 9 positions agree with TRBD2. The CDR3 length is 18 residues. Per germline, CDR1 SGHDT and CDR2 YYEEEE. V was clipped by 3 bases and J by 0 bases; unmatched bases: 10.

The gene calls are TRBV10-3 and TRBJ2-1, with 7 bases matching TRBD1. V trimming: 5 bases; J trimming: 8 bases; junction bases outside the gene matches: 12. The CDR3 sequence is 15 residues long. Germline V gene data show CDR1 as ENHRY and CDR2 as SYGVKD. The CDR3 sequence is CAISPPRGRLHEQFF. The CDR3 region has the DNA TGTGCCATCAGTCCTCCGAGGGGGCGATTGCATGAGCAGTTCTTC.

The chain recombines TRBV19 with TRBJ1-6; 8 bases agree with TRBD1. J was trimmed by 9 bases and V by 5 bases; bases with no gene match: 6. Germline CDR1 LNHDA, CDR2 SQIVND (reference sequence). The CDR3 is made up of 14 amino acids. The CDR3: CASSAGGQGSPLHF. CDR3 sequence (DNA): TGTGCCAGTAGTGCAGGGGGCCAGGGTTCACCCCTCCACTTT.

The CDR3 loop reads CASSFSQNTEAFF. CDR3 sequence (DNA): TGTGCCAGCAGTTTTTCCCAGAACACTGAAGCTTTCTTT. The chain has TRBV27 and TRBJ1-1; D gene ambiguous. The V and J ends lost 3 bases and 1 base respectively, with 6 bases between them. Germline V CDR1 and CDR2: MNHEY, SMNVEV (reference sequence). There are 13 residues in the CDR3.

V is TRBV7-8 and J is TRBJ2-3; the match to TRBD1 covers 9 bases. CDR3 length equals 17 residues. With 5 bases clipped from V and 7 bases from J, the junction kept 16 bases outside the gene matches. CDR1 is SGHVS and CDR2 is FQNEAQ in the germline V gene. CDR3 protein: CASSPGSGTGRPNTQYF. CDR3 bases: TGTGCCAGCAGCCCTGGTTCTGGGACAGGGCGCCCTAATACGCAGTATTTT. The whole variable domain, remainder taken from reference TRBV7-8 and TRBJ2-3, is GAGVSQSPRYKVAKRGQDVALRCDPISGHVSLFWYQQALGQGPEFLTYFQNEAQLDKSGLPSDRFFAERPEGSVSTLKIQRTQQEDSAVYLCASSPGSGTGRPNTQYFGPGTRLTVL.

The chain recombines TRBV7-8 with TRBJ1-4, with D possibly being TRBD1 (5 bases). The germline V and J ends were trimmed by 5 bases and 3 bases, with 13 bases remaining between them. The germline V gene encodes CDR1 SGHVS and CDR2 FQNEAQ. The CDR3 loop spans 15 amino acids. CDR3 loop: CASSPGGTANEKLFF. Written as DNA, the CDR3 is TGTGCCAGCAGCCCTGGGGGGACTGCTAATGAAAAACTGTTTTTT.

This chain joins TRBV19 and TRBJ1-2; D ambiguous. The CDR3 sequence is 16 residues long. Germline V lookup: CDR1 LNHDA, CDR2 SQIVND (reference sequence). V dropped 0 bases and J dropped 4 bases, with 15 bases sitting between them. CDR3 protein: CASSIDNLKRIYGYTF. The CDR3 DNA sequence: TGTGCCAGTAGTATAGATAATCTTAAGAGGATCTATGGCTACACCTTC.

The CDR3 nucleotides are TGCGCCAGCAGCTTGGGGACGGGACAGGGGGCCACTGAAGCTTTCTTT. Encoded protein: CASSLGTGQGATEAFF. The chain joins TRBV5-1 to TRBJ1-1, with 12 bases that match TRBD1. CDR1 and CDR2 from the germline V gene are SGHRS and YFSETQ. The V gene end was trimmed by 0 bases and the J gene end by 4 bases; junction bases not matched to a gene: 4. This CDR3 has 16 residues. Combining the CDR3 with reference TRBV5-1 and TRBJ1-1 gives the whole variable domain KAGVTQTPRYLIKTRGQQVTLSCSPISGHRSVSWYQQTPGQGLQFLFEYFSETQRNKGNFPGRFSGRQFSNSRSEMNVSTLELGDSALYLCASSLGTGQGATEAFFGQGTRLTVV.

The rearrangement uses TRBV29-1 and TRBJ1-2; TRBD1 is a possible D gene (5 bases). The CDR3 totals 12 residues. Trimming shortened V by 6 bases and J by 4 bases, and 12 bases separated the two germline ends. Germline V gives CDR1 SQVTM, CDR2 ANQGSEA. CDR3 residues: CSVDSSIYGYTF. Written as DNA, the CDR3 is TGCAGCGTCGACAGCTCCATCTATGGCTACACCTTC.

The chain employs TRBV2 and TRBJ1-2; the D is unclear. V dropped 6 bases and J dropped 8 bases, with 10 bases sitting between them. CDR1 and CDR2 from the germline V gene are SNHLY and FYNNEI. The CDR3 sequence is 11 residues long. The CDR3 DNA sequence: TGTGCCAGCAGCGCCGGGTGGGGCTACACCTTC. Translating it yields CASSAGWGYTF.

The rearrangement joins TRBV7-3 to TRBJ2-1; 11 nucleotides agree with TRBD2. J gave up 10 bases and V 5 bases, and 13 bases lay outside the gene matches. The CDR3 covers 16 residues. CDR1 and CDR2 from the germline V gene are SGHTA and FQGTGA. In DNA form, the CDR3 reads TGTGCCAGCAGCCCTAGTCTAGCGGGGGGCGGTACAGAGCAGTTCTTC. Translating gives CASSPSLAGGGTEQFF.

The V and J genes are TRBV2 and TRBJ2-1, with 13 bases identical to TRBD2. The CDR3 length is 13 residues. Germline assignment: CDR1 SNHLY and CDR2 FYNNEI. Trimming removed 9 bases from V and 5 bases from J; junction bases left unmatched: 1. This CDR3 reads CASTSGGDNEQFF. CDR3 sequence (DNA): TGTGCCAGTACTAGCGGGGGGGACAATGAGCAGTTCTTC.

The rearrangement uses TRBV15 and TRBJ2-5, with TRBD1 as a possible D gene (5 bases). The CDR3 is made up of 14 amino acids. Germline loops: CDR1 LNHNV, CDR2 YYDKDF (reference sequence). Trimming stripped 1 base from V and 5 bases from J, with 11 bases between. CDR3 DNA sequence: TGTGCCACCAGCAGAGTTGGGGCCGGGGAGACCCAGTACTTC. Protein sequence: CATSRVGAGETQYF.

The rearrangement links TRBV7-2 to TRBJ2-1; possible D gene TRBD2, 6 bases. The CDR3 is made up of 15 amino acids. Trimming stripped 3 bases from V and 8 bases from J, with 17 bases between. The germline V gene has CDR1 SGHTA and CDR2 FQGNSA. This CDR3 is CASSFGGSGLDEQFF. CDR3 nucleotide sequence: TGTGCCAGCAGCTTTGGGGGGAGCGGGCTGGATGAGCAGTTCTTC.

This clone was detected only a few times. In the same sample, other DNA sequences code for this CDR3. The gene calls are TRBV4-1 and TRBJ1-2, with D possibly matching TRBD1 (6 bases). The CDR3 has 14 residues. V was trimmed by 3 bases and J by 2 bases, leaving 10 bases between them. Germline lookup yields CDR1 MGHRA and CDR2 YSYEKL. Here the CDR3 reads CASSQGGANYGYTF. CDR3 DNA sequence: TGCGCCAGCAGCCAGGGGGGGGCAAACTATGGCTACACCTTC.

This clone has just a few counts. V and J are TRBV4-1 and TRBJ1-5, with TRBD1 as a possible D gene (6 bases). Trimming pared 3 bases from V and 6 bases from J, leaving 9 bases between. The germline gives CDR1 MGHRA, CDR2 YSYEKL. The CDR3 covers 13 residues. The CDR3 DNA reads TGCGCCAGCAGCCAGTCACAGGGTCAGCCCCAGCATTTT. Residues: CASSQSQGQPQHF.